The rows below give T cell receptor beta chains drawn from one sample of a study of beta chain features in type 1 diabetes. Sequencing used immunoSEQ multiplex PCR; TCRdb keeps in-frame clones, though not all of them. Among around 430,000 clones listed, 30% were seen once. The sequenced material came from naive CD4+ T cells from blood. These receptors were collected from a man between 18 and 29 years old in good health. CDR3s include the opening cysteine and the closing phenylalanine or tryptophan. Fields, in order: CDR3 protein, V gene, CDR3 length, J gene, D gene. D genes are given only for firm matches.

CDR3 protein: CASSQSVPSREQFF
V gene: TRBV23-1
CDR3 length: 14
J gene: TRBJ2-1
D gene: .

CDR3 protein: CSVEIRPGGYTF
V gene: TRBV29-1
CDR3 length: 12
J gene: TRBJ1-2
D gene: .

CDR3 protein: CASSLVSGYNEQFF
V gene: TRBV7-2
CDR3 length: 14
J gene: TRBJ2-1
D gene: .

CDR3 protein: CSARAEEQFF
V gene: TRBV20-1
CDR3 length: 10
J gene: TRBJ2-1
D gene: .

CDR3 protein: CASSLLGSYEQYF
V gene: TRBV2
CDR3 length: 13
J gene: TRBJ2-7
D gene: .

CDR3 protein: CASSPRRGSHSSTDTQYF
V gene: TRBV11-2
CDR3 length: 18
J gene: TRBJ2-3
D gene: .

CDR3 protein: CASSQGDSQHF
V gene: TRBV7-9
CDR3 length: 11
J gene: TRBJ1-5
D gene: .

CDR3 protein: CASTLEVQGTQYF
V gene: TRBV6-6
CDR3 length: 13
J gene: TRBJ2-5
D gene: .

CDR3 protein: CASSFQREEGNEQFF
V gene: TRBV5-4
CDR3 length: 15
J gene: TRBJ2-1
D gene: TRBD2

CDR3 protein: CSVEAVSSGNTIYF
V gene: TRBV29-1
CDR3 length: 14
J gene: TRBJ1-3
D gene: .

CDR3 protein: CSVSWAGTEAFF
V gene: TRBV29-1
CDR3 length: 12
J gene: TRBJ1-1
D gene: .

CDR3 protein: CASSLIPHNQLAGGREQYF
V gene: TRBV7-9
CDR3 length: 19
J gene: TRBJ2-7
D gene: TRBD2

CDR3 protein: CASSPRELFF
V gene: TRBV7-9
CDR3 length: 10
J gene: TRBJ1-4
D gene: .

CDR3 protein: CASSYSSSVRQETQYF
V gene: TRBV6-5
CDR3 length: 16
J gene: TRBJ2-5
D gene: .

CDR3 protein: CAISKDRGGADTQYF
V gene: TRBV10-3
CDR3 length: 15
J gene: TRBJ2-3
D gene: .

CDR3 protein: CASSVGLPRTDTQYF
V gene: TRBV9
CDR3 length: 15
J gene: TRBJ2-3
D gene: .

CDR3 protein: CASSPRGNYGYTF
V gene: TRBV5-1
CDR3 length: 13
J gene: TRBJ1-2
D gene: .

CDR3 protein: CSVATGGDSGQYF
V gene: TRBV29-1
CDR3 length: 13
J gene: TRBJ2-7
D gene: TRBD1